This T cell receptor (beta chain) came from a study of T-cell reconstitution after alpha-beta-depleted transplantation in children. With 6 bases clipped from V and 3 bases from J, the junction kept 8 bases outside the gene matches. This CDR3 spans 15 amino acids. Germline values: CDR1 SNHLY, CDR2 FYNNEI. The authors prepared the TCRbeta library with unique molecular identifiers. TCRdb re-derived calls from the PCR reads in MiXCR, one entry per CDR3 protein. The profile shows roughly 170,000 distinct CDR3 sequences, around 6.8% of them singletons. The chain combines TRBV2 with TRBJ2-4, with 7 bases aligning to TRBD1. This material consisted of PBMCs from the stem cell graft donor, taken from the stem cell graft. The sequence derives from a human donor who donated a stem cell graft to a child with Wiskott-Aldrich syndrome. The CDR3 reads CASRGTEGLKNIQYF. CDR3 in DNA: TGTGCCAGCAGGGGGACAGAGGGGCTCAAAAACATTCAGTACTTC.